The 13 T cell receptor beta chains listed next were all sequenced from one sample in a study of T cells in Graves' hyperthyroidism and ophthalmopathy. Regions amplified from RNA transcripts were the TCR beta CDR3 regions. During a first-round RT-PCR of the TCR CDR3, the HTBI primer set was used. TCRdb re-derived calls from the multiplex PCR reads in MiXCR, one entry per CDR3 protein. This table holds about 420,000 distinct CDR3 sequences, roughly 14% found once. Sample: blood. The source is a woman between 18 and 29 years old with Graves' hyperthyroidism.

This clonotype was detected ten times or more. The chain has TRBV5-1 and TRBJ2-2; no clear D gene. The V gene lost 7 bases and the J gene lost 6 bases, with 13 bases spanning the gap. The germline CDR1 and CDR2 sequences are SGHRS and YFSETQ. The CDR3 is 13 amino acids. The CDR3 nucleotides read TGCGCCAGCGATTTTAAGCCGCCCGGGGAGCTGTTTTTT. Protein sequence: CASDFKPPGELFF.

CDR3: CASSEGTGYEQPQHF. CDR3 in DNA: TGTGCCAGCAGTGAAGGGACAGGGTACGAGCAGCCCCAGCATTTT. The rearrangement links TRBV2 to TRBJ1-5, with TRBD1 matching over 8 bases. J was trimmed by 7 bases and V by 1 base; bases with no gene match: 6. The germline V gene encodes CDR1 SNHLY and CDR2 FYNNEI. The CDR3 extends over 15 amino acids.

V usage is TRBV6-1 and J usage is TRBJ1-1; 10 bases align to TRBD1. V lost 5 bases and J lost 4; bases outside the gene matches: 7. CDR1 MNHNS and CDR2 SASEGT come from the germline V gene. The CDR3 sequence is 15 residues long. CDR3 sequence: CASSSTGGPFTEAFF. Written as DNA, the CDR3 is TGTGCCAGCAGTTCGACAGGGGGCCCCTTCACTGAAGCTTTCTTT.

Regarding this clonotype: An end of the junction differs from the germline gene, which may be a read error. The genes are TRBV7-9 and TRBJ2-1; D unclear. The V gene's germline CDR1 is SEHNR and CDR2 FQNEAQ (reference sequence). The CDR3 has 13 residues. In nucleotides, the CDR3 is TGTGCCAGCAGCTTAGACTCCCTCAATGAGCGGTTCTTC. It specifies CASSLDSLNERFF.

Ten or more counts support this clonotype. The DNA for the CDR3 is TGTGCCAGCAGTTTAGGACAGGGGTTTGAAAAACTGTTTTTT. It is translated as CASSLGQGFEKLFF. The rearrangement joins TRBV27 to TRBJ1-4, with 9 bases that match TRBD1. The CDR3 runs to 14 residues. The J segment lost 7 bases and the V segment lost 2 bases, leaving 2 bases of the junction unmatched. Germline CDR1 is MNHEY and CDR2 is SMNVEV (reference sequence).

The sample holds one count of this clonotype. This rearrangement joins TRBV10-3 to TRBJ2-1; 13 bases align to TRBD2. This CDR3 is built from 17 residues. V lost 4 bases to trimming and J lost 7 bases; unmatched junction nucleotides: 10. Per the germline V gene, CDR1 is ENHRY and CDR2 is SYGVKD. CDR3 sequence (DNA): TGTGCCATCAGTGCCGGGACTAGCGGGGCCATATCAAATGAGCAGTTCTTC. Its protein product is CAISAGTSGAISNEQFF.

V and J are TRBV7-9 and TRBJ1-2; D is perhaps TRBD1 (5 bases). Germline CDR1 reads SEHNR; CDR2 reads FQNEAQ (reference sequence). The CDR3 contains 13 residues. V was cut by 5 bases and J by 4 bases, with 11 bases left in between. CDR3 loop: CASSPRDFYGYTF. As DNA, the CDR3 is TGTGCCAGCAGCCCCCGGGACTTCTATGGCTACACCTTC.

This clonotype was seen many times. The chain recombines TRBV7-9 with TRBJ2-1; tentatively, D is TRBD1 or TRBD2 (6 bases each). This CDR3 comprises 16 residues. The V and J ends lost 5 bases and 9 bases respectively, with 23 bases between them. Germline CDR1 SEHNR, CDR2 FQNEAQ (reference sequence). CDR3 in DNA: TGTGCCAGCAGCCAGATAAGCGCCGGGGGCTTGAGTGAGCAGTTCTTC. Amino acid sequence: CASSQISAGGLSEQFF. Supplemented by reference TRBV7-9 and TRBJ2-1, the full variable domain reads DTGVSQNPRHKITKRGQNVTFRCDPISEHNRLYWYRQTLGQGPEFLTYFQNEAQLEKSRLLSDRFSAERPKGSFSTLEIQRTEQGDSAMYLCASSQISAGGLSEQFFGPGTRLTVL.

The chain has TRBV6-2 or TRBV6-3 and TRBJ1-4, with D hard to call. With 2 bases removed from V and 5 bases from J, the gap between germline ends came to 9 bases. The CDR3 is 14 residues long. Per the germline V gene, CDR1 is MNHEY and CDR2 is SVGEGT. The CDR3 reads CASSYSSTNEKLFF. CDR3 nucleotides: TGTGCCAGCAGTTACAGCAGTACGAATGAAAAACTGTTTTTT.

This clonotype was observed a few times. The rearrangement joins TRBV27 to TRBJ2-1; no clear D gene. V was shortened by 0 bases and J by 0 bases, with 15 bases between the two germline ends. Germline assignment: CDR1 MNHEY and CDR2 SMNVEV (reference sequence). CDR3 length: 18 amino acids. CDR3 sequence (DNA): TGTGCCAGCAGTTTATCGACCCTGGCGGTACCCTCCTACAATGAGCAGTTCTTC. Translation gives CASSLSTLAVPSYNEQFF.

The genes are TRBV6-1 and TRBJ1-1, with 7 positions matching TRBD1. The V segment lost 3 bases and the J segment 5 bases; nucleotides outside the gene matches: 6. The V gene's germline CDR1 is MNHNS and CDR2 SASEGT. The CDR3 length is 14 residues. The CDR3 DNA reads TGTGCCAGCAGTGATGGCAGGGGGGAAACTGAAGCTTTCTTT. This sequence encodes CASSDGRGETEAFF.

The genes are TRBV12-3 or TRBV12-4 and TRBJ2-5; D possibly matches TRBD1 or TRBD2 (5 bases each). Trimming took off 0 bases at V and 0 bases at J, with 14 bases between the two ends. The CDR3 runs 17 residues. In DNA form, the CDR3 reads TGTGCCAGCAGTTTAGCGCGGGCAGGGAAATACCAAGAGACCCAGTACTTC. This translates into CASSLARAGKYQETQYF.

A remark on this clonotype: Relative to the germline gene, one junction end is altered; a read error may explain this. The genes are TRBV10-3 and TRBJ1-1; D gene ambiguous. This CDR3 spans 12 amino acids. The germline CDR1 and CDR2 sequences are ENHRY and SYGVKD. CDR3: CASDTGNTEASF. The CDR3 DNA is TGTGCCAGCGACACGGGAAACACTGAAGCTTCCTTT.